These 17 T cell receptor beta chains were all obtained from the same sample, sequenced in a study of spatial heterogeneity in lung cancer. Via MiXCR, TCRdb re-called the 5' RACE reads, giving one row per CDR3 protein. Of 6,100 or so distinct CDR3 sequences in the sample, 6.5% to 8% are singletons; the top ten hold 10% to 15%. Which antigens these TCRs recognize remains unknown. Study findings and constraints: In tumors, expanded intratumoral alpha and beta TCR counts tracked mutation counts.

Noted time point: sample taken at primary tumor resection. This sample comprised lung tumor tissue, obtained at surgery. The origin of the receptors is a male donor with early-stage non-small cell lung cancer.

This clonotype is labeled as medium-sized. This rearrangement joins TRBV7-9 to TRBJ1-1, with D perhaps TRBD1 (5 bases). The V gene lost 2 bases and the J gene lost 10 bases, with 20 bases spanning the gap. CDR3 length equals 15 residues. CDR1 and CDR2 from the germline V gene are SEHNR and FQNEAQ (reference sequence). This chain's CDR3 is CASSLKGSQGWGAFF. Here the CDR3 DNA reads TGTGCCAGCAGCTTAAAGGGGAGTCAGGGTTGGGGAGCTTTCTTT. Based on the CDR3 plus reference TRBV7-9 and TRBJ1-1, the full variable domain is DTGVSQNPRHKITKRGQNVTFRCDPISEHNRLYWYRQTLGQGPEFLTYFQNEAQLEKSRLLSDRFSAERPKGSFSTLEIQRTEQGDSAMYLCASSLKGSQGWGAFFGQGTRLTVV.

This clonotype is judged medium-sized. The V and J genes are TRBV20-1 and TRBJ2-7; D is undetermined. The CDR3 is made up of 11 amino acids. Germline V gene data show CDR1 as DFQATT and CDR2 as SNEGSKA (reference sequence). Trimming pared 6 bases from V and 3 bases from J, leaving 9 bases between. The CDR3 sequence: CSATKGYEQYF. CDR3 sequence (DNA): TGCAGTGCCACTAAGGGCTACGAGCAGTACTTC.

This clonotype was seen ten or more times. This sequence joins TRBV18 and TRBJ2-7; 9 nucleotides align to TRBD1. CDR3 length equals 16 residues. Germline V gene data show CDR1 as KGHSH and CDR2 as LQKENI. The ends lost 2 bases at V and 7 bases at J; junction bases unmatched: 12. In nucleotides, the CDR3 is TGTGCCAGCTCACCATCAACCGGGACAGGGATTCGGGAGCAGTACTTC. It specifies CASSPSTGTGIREQYF.

This clonotype is categorized as medium-sized. This chain connects TRBV2 to TRBJ1-2; D possibly corresponds to TRBD1 (5 bases). Between the trimmed V and J ends, which lost 4 bases and 6 bases, there was a span of 9 bases. The germline gives CDR1 SNHLY, CDR2 FYNNEI. CDR3 length equals 12 residues. This CDR3 reads CASSVDRNGYTF. CDR3 nucleotide sequence: TGTGCCAGCAGTGTAGACAGAAATGGCTACACCTTC.

The chain couples TRBV7-9 to TRBJ2-3, with TRBD2 matching 11 bases. The CDR3 length is 17 residues. V lost 3 bases, J lost 3 bases, and 8 bases stayed unmatched. The germline V gene encodes CDR1 SEHNR and CDR2 FQNEAQ (reference sequence). DNA of the CDR3: TGTGCCAGCAGCTTCGGGACTAGCGGACTAGGGACAGATACGCAGTATTTT. Amino acids: CASSFGTSGLGTDTQYF.

This clonotype was observed many times. This chain uses TRBV3-1 with TRBJ2-3, with a possible D match to TRBD2 (5 bases). This CDR3 is 15 amino acids long. V lost 0 bases, J lost 0 bases, and 7 bases lay in between. The germline V gene encodes CDR1 LGHDT and CDR2 YNNKEL (reference sequence). The CDR3 loop reads CASSQDGVSTDTQYF. The DNA of the CDR3 is TGTGCCAGCAGCCAAGACGGGGTTAGCACAGATACGCAGTATTTT.

This clonotype was detected many times. The V and J genes are TRBV29-1 and TRBJ2-7, with a possible D match to TRBD1 (5 bases). This CDR3 spans 13 amino acids. V gave up 6 bases and J gave up 0 bases, with 12 bases separating them. CDR1 and CDR2 (germline): SQVTM, ANQGSEA. The CDR3 sequence is CSVVKTDSYEQYF. CDR3 nucleotide sequence: TGCAGCGTCGTTAAGACAGACTCCTACGAGCAGTACTTC.

This chain links TRBV20-1 with TRBJ2-7, with 11 bases lining up with TRBD2. V trimming: 4 bases; J trimming: 1 base; junction bases outside the gene matches: 6. Germline V lookup: CDR1 DFQATT, CDR2 SNEGSKA (reference sequence). The CDR3 covers 15 residues. This chain's CDR3 is CSAKWGLAVSYEQYF. For the CDR3, the DNA is TGCAGTGCTAAGTGGGGACTAGCGGTATCCTACGAGCAGTACTTC.

This clonotype qualifies as medium-sized. This chain links TRBV6-5 with TRBJ2-2; 7 bases are a match to TRBD2. Germline trimming cut 1 base from V and 5 bases from J; bases unmatched to any gene: 1. The CDR3 has 14 residues. Germline CDR1 and CDR2: MNHEY and SVGAGI. The CDR3 region is CASSYWGGTGELFF. The CDR3 nucleotides read TGTGCCAGCAGTTACTGGGGGGGAACCGGGGAGCTGTTTTTT.

The table lists this clonotype with many counts. The rearrangement links TRBV20-1 to TRBJ1-4; D gene ambiguous. V was cut by 1 base and J by 0 bases, with 6 bases left in between. This CDR3 is 14 amino acids long. Germline CDR1 DFQATT, CDR2 SNEGSKA (reference sequence). The chain's CDR3 is CSARAWATNEKLFF. The CDR3 DNA is TGCAGTGCTAGAGCATGGGCAACTAATGAAAAACTGTTTTTT.

The table lists this clonotype with many counts. V is TRBV2 and J is TRBJ2-5, with TRBD2 identical over 7 bases. V was clipped by 7 bases and J by 5 bases; unmatched bases: 19. Germline values: CDR1 SNHLY, CDR2 FYNNEI. The CDR3 runs 17 residues. For the CDR3, the DNA is TGTGCCAGCAAGAGGAGCGGGAAGGAGGGTCCGTCCGAGACCCAGTACTTC. Translation gives CASKRSGKEGPSETQYF.

Within the sample, this clonotype is medium-sized. This CDR3 reads CASSYRSEKLFF. CDR3 DNA sequence: TGTGCCAGCAGTTACAGGTCTGAAAAACTGTTTTTT. V and J are TRBV28 and TRBJ1-4; D possibly corresponds to TRBD1 (5 bases). The CDR3 is made up of 12 amino acids. Trimming left V 4 bases short and J 7 bases short, with 7 bases between. Germline CDR1 and CDR2: MDHEN and SYDVKM.

In its sample, this clonotype ranks as medium-sized. CDR3 in DNA: TGTGCCAGCAGCTTACATATCCGGGCGGACTATGGCTACACCTTC. Protein sequence: CASSLHIRADYGYTF. The chain joins TRBV7-2 to TRBJ1-2; D is ambiguous. There are 15 residues in the CDR3. V was trimmed by 2 bases and J by 3 bases, leaving 13 bases between them. Germline-derived CDR1 and CDR2 are SGHTA and FQGNSA.

By share of the sample, this clonotype is medium-sized. The CDR3 sequence: CASSSLDRAGEKLFF. The CDR3 region has the DNA TGTGCCAGCAGTTCCTTGGACAGGGCGGGTGAAAAACTGTTTTTT. The chain is built from TRBV6-1 and TRBJ1-4; 8 bases match TRBD1. The CDR3 runs to 15 residues. Trimming took 5 bases from V and 7 from J; bases not matched to a gene: 9. CDR1 and CDR2 (germline): MNHNS, SASEGT.

By sample share, this clonotype is medium-sized. The chain carries TRBV4-1 and TRBJ2-7; 13 bases are a match to TRBD2. CDR3 length: 17 residues. V shed 1 base, J shed 0 bases, and the junction held 3 bases outside the gene matches. In germline, CDR1 is MGHRA, CDR2 YSYEKL. Here the CDR3 DNA reads TGCGCCAGCAGCCAAGGTTGGACTAGCGGGAGCTCCTACGAGCAGTACTTC. It yields the protein CASSQGWTSGSSYEQYF.

The V call is TRBV6-6, the J call TRBJ2-4, with TRBD2 identical over 9 bases. The CDR3 loop spans 16 amino acids. V lost 5 bases and J lost 0; bases outside the gene matches: 5. The germline V gene encodes CDR1 MNHNY and CDR2 SVGAGI (reference sequence). The CDR3 DNA reads as TGTGCCAGCAGTCCGGGACTAGCAGAAGCCAAAAACATTCAGTACTTC. This encodes CASSPGLAEAKNIQYF.

This clonotype was found many times. The chain recombines TRBV2 with TRBJ1-5; a weak D match, TRBD1 (6 bases). Germline CDR1 is SNHLY and CDR2 is FYNNEI. Trimming stripped 10 bases from V and 0 bases from J, with 13 bases between. The CDR3 runs to 14 residues. Here the CDR3 reads CAIRKGGSNQPQHF. CDR3 coding DNA: TGTGCCATCCGCAAGGGGGGTAGCAATCAGCCCCAGCATTTT.